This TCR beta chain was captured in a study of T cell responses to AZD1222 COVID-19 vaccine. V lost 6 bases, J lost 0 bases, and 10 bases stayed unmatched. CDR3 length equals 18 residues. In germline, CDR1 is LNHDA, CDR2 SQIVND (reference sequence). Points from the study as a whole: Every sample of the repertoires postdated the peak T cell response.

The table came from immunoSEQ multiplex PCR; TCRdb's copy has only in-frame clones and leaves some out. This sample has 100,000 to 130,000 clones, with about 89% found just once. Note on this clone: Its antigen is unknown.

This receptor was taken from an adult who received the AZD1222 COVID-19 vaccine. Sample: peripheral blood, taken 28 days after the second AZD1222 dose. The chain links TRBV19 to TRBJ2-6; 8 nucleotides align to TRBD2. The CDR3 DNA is TGTGCCAGTAGCTCTCGCCTAGCGGGTAGCTCTGGGGCCAACGTCCTGACTTTC. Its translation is CASSSRLAGSSGANVLTF.